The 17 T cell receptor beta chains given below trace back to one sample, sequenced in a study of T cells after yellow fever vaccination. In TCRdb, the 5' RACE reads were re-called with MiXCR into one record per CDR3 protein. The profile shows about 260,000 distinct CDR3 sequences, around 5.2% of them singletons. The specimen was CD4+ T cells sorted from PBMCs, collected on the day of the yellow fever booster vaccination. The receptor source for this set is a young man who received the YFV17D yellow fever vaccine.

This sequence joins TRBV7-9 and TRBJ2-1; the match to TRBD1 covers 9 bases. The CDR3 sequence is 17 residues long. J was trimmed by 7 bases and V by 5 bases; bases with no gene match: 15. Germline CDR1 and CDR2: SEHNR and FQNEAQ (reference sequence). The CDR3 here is CASSPTAGTGTENEQFF. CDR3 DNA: TGTGCCAGCAGCCCCACAGCCGGGACAGGGACCGAGAATGAGCAGTTCTTC.

The CDR3 protein is CASSGWLGETQYF. The CDR3 DNA is TGTGCCAGCAGTGGTTGGTTGGGAGAGACCCAGTACTTC. The chain employs TRBV2 and TRBJ2-5; no reliable D call. Trimming removed 4 bases from V and 4 bases from J, with 10 bases in between. Germline V gene data show CDR1 as SNHLY and CDR2 as FYNNEI. The CDR3 totals 13 residues.

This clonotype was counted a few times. CDR3 nucleotide sequence: TGTGCCAGCCTCCCTCGGGGGCGCCTCAAGGCTTTCTTT. Its translation: CASLPRGRLKAFF. V gene TRBV21-1 combines with J gene TRBJ1-1; TRBD1, the table's D call, lacks a check against the DNA. TRBV21-1 constitutes a pseudogene. The CDR3 has 13 amino acids.

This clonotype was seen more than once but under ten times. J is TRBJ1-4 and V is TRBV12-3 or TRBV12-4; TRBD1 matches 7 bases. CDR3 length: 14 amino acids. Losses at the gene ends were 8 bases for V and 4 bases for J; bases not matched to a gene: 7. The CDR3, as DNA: TGTGCCAGCGGTCCGGGACAGTTTAATGAAAAACTGTTTTTT. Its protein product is CASGPGQFNEKLFF.

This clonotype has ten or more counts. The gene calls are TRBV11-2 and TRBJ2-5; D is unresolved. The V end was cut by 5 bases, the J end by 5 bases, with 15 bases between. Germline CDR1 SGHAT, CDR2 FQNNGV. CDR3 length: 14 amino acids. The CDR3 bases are TGTGCCAGCAGCAGCAGGCTAGAAGTTGAGACCCAGTACTTC. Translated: CASSSRLEVETQYF.

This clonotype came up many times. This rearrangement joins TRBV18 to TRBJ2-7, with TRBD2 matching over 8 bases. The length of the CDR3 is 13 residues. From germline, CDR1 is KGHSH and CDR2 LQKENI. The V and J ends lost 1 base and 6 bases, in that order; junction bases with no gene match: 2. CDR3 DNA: TGTGCCAGCTCACCACTCGGGGGGGGCGAGCAGTACGTC. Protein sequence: CASSPLGGGEQYV.

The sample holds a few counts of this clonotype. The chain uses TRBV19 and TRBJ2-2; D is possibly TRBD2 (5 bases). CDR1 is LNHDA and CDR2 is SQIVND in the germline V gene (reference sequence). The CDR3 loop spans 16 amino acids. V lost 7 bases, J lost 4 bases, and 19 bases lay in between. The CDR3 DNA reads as TGTGCCAGTACAGTACCTAACGGGGTAACCACCGGGGAGCTGTTTTTT. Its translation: CASTVPNGVTTGELFF.

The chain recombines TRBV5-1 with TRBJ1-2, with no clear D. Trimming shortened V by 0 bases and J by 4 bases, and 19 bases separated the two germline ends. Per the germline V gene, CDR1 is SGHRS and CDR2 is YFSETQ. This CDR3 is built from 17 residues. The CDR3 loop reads CASSLAAGQTGSYGYTF. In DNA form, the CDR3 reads TGCGCCAGCAGCTTGGCGGCAGGTCAAACTGGGTCCTATGGCTACACCTTC.

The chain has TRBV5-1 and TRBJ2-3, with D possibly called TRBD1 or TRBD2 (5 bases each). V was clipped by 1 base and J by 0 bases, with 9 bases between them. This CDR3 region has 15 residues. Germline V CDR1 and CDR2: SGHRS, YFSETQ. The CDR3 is CASSLYGASTDTQYF. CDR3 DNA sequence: TGCGCCAGCAGCTTGTACGGGGCTAGCACAGATACGCAGTATTTT.

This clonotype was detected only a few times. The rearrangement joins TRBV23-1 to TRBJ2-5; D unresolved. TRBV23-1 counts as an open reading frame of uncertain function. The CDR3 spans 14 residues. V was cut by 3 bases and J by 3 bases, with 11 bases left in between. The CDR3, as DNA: TGCGCCAGCAGTCAGTTGGCCTGGGAAGAGACCCAGTACTTC. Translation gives CASSQLAWEETQYF.

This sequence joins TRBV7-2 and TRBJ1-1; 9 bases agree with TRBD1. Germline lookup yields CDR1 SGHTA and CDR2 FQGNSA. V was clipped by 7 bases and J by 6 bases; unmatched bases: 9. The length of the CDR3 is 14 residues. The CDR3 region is CASTNPGTGPEAFF. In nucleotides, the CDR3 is TGTGCCAGCACCAACCCCGGGACAGGGCCTGAAGCTTTCTTT.

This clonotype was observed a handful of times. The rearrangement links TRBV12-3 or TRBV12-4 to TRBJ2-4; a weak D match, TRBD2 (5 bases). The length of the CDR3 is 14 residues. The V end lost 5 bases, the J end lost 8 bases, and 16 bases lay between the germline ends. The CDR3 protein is CASSRAGYGDIQYF. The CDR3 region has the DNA TGTGCCAGCAGTCGCGCGGGCTACGGGGACATTCAGTACTTC.

The CDR3 here is CASSARTSVDEQFF. The CDR3 DNA reads as TGTGCCAGCAGCGCCAGGACTAGCGTCGATGAGCAGTTCTTC. V is TRBV7-2 and J is TRBJ2-1; 9 bases are a match to TRBD2. After removal of 5 bases from V and 8 bases from J, the junction contained 7 bases not matched to a gene. The length of the CDR3 is 14 residues. CDR1 is SGHTA and CDR2 is FQGNSA in the germline V gene.

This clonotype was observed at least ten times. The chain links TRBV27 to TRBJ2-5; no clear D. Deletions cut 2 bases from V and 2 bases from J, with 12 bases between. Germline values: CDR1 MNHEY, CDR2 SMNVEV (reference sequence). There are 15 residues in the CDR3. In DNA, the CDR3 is TGTGCCAGCAGTTTAATTAGGTCAGGTCAAGAGACCCAGTACTTC. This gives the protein CASSLIRSGQETQYF.

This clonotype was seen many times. The CDR3 DNA follows: TGTGCCAGCAGCCCCAGGACTAGCGGGTTAGGTACCGGGGAGCTGTTTTTT. Its translation: CASSPRTSGLGTGELFF. The genes are TRBV9 and TRBJ2-2; 11 bases align to TRBD2. The CDR3 is made up of 17 amino acids. With 4 bases clipped from V and 5 bases from J, the junction kept 10 bases outside the gene matches. Germline V CDR1 and CDR2: SGDLS, YYNGEE.

CDR3 nucleotides: TGCGCCAGCAGCCACAAAGCAACTAATGAAAAACTGTTTTTT. This translates into CASSHKATNEKLFF. The gene calls are TRBV5-1 and TRBJ1-4; D is uncertain. The CDR3 covers 14 residues. V shed 4 bases and J shed 0 bases, with 7 bases lying between them. Germline assignment: CDR1 SGHRS and CDR2 YFSETQ.

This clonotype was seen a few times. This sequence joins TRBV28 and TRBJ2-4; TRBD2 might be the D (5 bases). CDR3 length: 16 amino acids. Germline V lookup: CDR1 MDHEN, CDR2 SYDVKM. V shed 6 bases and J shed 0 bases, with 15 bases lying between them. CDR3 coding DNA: TGTGCCAGCAGCCGGGATCGGGGTTTAGCCAAAAACATTCAGTACTTC. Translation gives CASSRDRGLAKNIQYF.